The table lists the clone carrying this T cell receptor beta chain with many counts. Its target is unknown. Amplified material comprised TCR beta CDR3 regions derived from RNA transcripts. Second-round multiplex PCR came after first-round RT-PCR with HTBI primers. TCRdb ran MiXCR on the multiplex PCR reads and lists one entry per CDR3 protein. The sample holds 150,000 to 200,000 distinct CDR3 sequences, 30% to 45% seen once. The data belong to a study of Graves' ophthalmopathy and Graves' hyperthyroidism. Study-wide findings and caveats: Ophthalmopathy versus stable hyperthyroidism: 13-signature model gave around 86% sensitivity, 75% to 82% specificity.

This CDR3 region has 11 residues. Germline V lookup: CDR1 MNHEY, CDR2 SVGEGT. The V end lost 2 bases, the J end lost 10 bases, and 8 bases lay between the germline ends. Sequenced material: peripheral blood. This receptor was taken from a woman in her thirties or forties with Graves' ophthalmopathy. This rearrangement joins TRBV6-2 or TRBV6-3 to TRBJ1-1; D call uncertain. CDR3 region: CASSYRERAFF. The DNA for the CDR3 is TGTGCCAGCAGTTACAGGGAGCGAGCTTTCTTT.